Presented here are 18 T cell receptor beta chains from one specimen sequenced in a study of shared clonotypes between healthy human individuals. Produced via immunoSEQ multiplex PCR; TCRdb's table is partial and in-frame only. The data hold 2 million to 2.5 million clones, with more than 85% observed a single time. The sequenced material came from naive CD4+ T cells from PBMCs. Subset here: CD45RA+ positively selected. These receptors all come from a man between 18 and 29 years old in good health. Some clones in this sample may be carry-over from other donors' samples.

J is TRBJ2-3 and V is TRBV18; D possibly uses TRBD1 or TRBD2 (5 bases each). Per germline, CDR1 KGHSH and CDR2 LQKENI. V lost 2 bases, J lost 2 bases, and 20 bases lay in between. CDR3 length equals 18 residues. This CDR3 reads CASSPATTVWGSTDTQYF. The CDR3 DNA is TGTGCCAGCTCACCAGCAACCACCGTTTGGGGGTCCACAGATACGCAGTATTTT.

Note on this clone: The sample carries other DNA sequences with the same CDR3. This chain joins TRBV5-1 and TRBJ2-1; D is uncertain. Looked up from germline, CDR1 is SGHRS and CDR2 is YFSETQ. Trimming left V 6 bases short and J 9 bases short, with 16 bases between. The CDR3 sequence is 13 residues long. The CDR3 coding sequence is TGCGCCAGCACGATAGGAGTGTCGGCTGAGCAGTTCTTC. It yields the protein CASTIGVSAEQFF.

The chain has TRBV5-1 and TRBJ2-1; tentatively, D is TRBD2 (5 bases). V was cut by 0 bases and J by 6 bases, with 7 bases left in between. Germline V lookup: CDR1 SGHRS, CDR2 YFSETQ. The CDR3 totals 13 residues. The chain's CDR3 is CASSLVLANEQFF. The CDR3 nucleotides are TGCGCCAGCAGCTTGGTCCTAGCCAATGAGCAGTTCTTC.

The gene calls are TRBV7-9 and TRBJ2-2; TRBD2 aligns across 8 bases. J gave up 5 bases and V 4 bases, and 6 bases lay outside the gene matches. The CDR3 length is 15 residues. CDR1 is SEHNR and CDR2 is FQNEAQ in the germline V gene (reference sequence). CDR3 sequence (DNA): TGTGCCAGCAGCTCCAGCGGGGGATATACCGGGGAGCTGTTTTTT. Amino acid sequence: CASSSSGGYTGELFF.

This sequence joins TRBV7-9 and TRBJ1-4; D might be TRBD1 (5 bases). The ends were cut back, 5 bases at V and 7 bases at J, with 17 bases in the middle. In germline, CDR1 is SEHNR, CDR2 FQNEAQ (reference sequence). CDR3 length equals 15 residues. The CDR3 nucleotides read TGTGCCAGCAGCAGCCGGGACCGAGGCCCTGAAAAACTGTTTTTT. It specifies CASSSRDRGPEKLFF. Full variable domain (rest looked up from reference TRBV7-9 and TRBJ1-4): DTGVSQNPRHKITKRGQNVTFRCDPISEHNRLYWYRQTLGQGPEFLTYFQNEAQLEKSRLLSDRFSAERPKGSFSTLEIQRTEQGDSAMYLCASSSRDRGPEKLFFGSGTQLSVL.

The J gene is TRBJ2-5, the V gene TRBV5-1; 7 bases fit TRBD1. The CDR3 totals 13 residues. Germline V lookup: CDR1 SGHRS, CDR2 YFSETQ. Trimming removed 6 bases from V and 5 bases from J; junction bases left unmatched: 7. DNA for the CDR3: TGCGCCAGCACGCGACAGGGCCGGGAGACCCAGTACTTC. Protein product: CASTRQGRETQYF.

This chain joins TRBV14 and TRBJ2-4; D call uncertain. Germline CDR1 reads SGHDN; CDR2 reads FVKESK. Trimming cost V 2 bases and J 7 bases, with 9 bases left between them. This CDR3 has 13 residues. For the CDR3, the DNA is TGTGCCAGCAGCCAAAACCTTGGGAACATTCAGTACTTC. Translation gives CASSQNLGNIQYF.

V gene TRBV5-1 combines with J gene TRBJ2-1; TRBD1 matches at 8 bases. The CDR3 extends over 15 amino acids. Germline CDR1 SGHRS, CDR2 YFSETQ. The junction had 6 bases not matched to a gene; V was cut back by 2 bases and J by 5 bases. The DNA for the CDR3 is TGCGCCAGCAGCTTAAGGGACAGGTCAAACAATGAGCAGTTCTTC. Its translation is CASSLRDRSNNEQFF.

This chain joins TRBV11-2 and TRBJ2-3; 10 bases line up with TRBD2. Germline V gene lookup returns CDR1 SGHAT and CDR2 FQNNGV. CDR3 length: 16 amino acids. V gave up 2 bases and J gave up 5 bases; unmatched junction bases: 7. The DNA of the CDR3 is TGTGCCAGCAGCTTACTAGCGGGAGTGGCAGGAGATACGCAGTATTTT. Translated: CASSLLAGVAGDTQYF.

The V and J genes are TRBV9 and TRBJ2-7, with 7 bases aligning to TRBD2. There are 15 residues in the CDR3. V shed 0 bases, J shed 6 bases, and the junction held 9 bases outside the gene matches. CDR1 and CDR2 from the germline V gene are SGDLS and YYNGEE. CDR3: CASSVGPPTSSEQYF. The CDR3 coding sequence is TGTGCCAGCAGCGTAGGGCCCCCGACTAGCTCCGAGCAGTACTTC.

The rearrangement links TRBV27 to TRBJ2-5; unclear D gene. Germline V lookup: CDR1 MNHEY, CDR2 SMNVEV (reference sequence). The CDR3 contains 14 residues. V dropped 0 bases and J dropped 5 bases, with 10 bases sitting between them. In DNA, the CDR3 is TGTGCCAGCAGTTTATCGAGCCCGGAGGAGACCCAGTACTTC. It specifies CASSLSSPEETQYF.

A word on this clone: The same CDR3 also results from other DNA sequences found in this sample. The rearrangement links TRBV5-4 to TRBJ1-5; D gene unclear. CDR1 is SGHNT and CDR2 is YYREEE in the germline V gene (reference sequence). CDR3 size: 13 residues. The V gene lost 0 bases and the J gene lost 4 bases, with 5 bases spanning the gap. In nucleotides, the CDR3 is TGTGCCAGCAGCTTGGACAGTAATCAGCCCCAGCATTTT. This codes for CASSLDSNQPQHF.

The CDR3 reads CASSPRKLLAGEGHADGEQFF. The CDR3 DNA is TGCGCCAGCAGCCCCCGCAAACTTCTAGCGGGAGAGGGTCATGCGGATGGTGAGCAGTTCTTC. The chain links TRBV4-1 to TRBJ2-1; 10 bases are a match to TRBD2. This CDR3 is 21 amino acids long. V lost 4 bases, J lost 9 bases, and 27 bases stayed unmatched. The germline CDR1 and CDR2 sequences are MGHRA and YSYEKL.

This clone was seen only once. V is TRBV28 and J is TRBJ2-1; 11 nucleotides agree with TRBD2. Looked up from germline, CDR1 is MDHEN and CDR2 is SYDVKM. The ends lost 5 bases at V and 8 bases at J; junction bases unmatched: 8. The CDR3 runs to 15 residues. CDR3 DNA: TGTGCCAGCAGTCCCCCCACTAGCGGGAGTTATGAGCAGTTCTTC. It codes for CASSPPTSGSYEQFF.

The rearrangement links TRBV7-9 to TRBJ1-1, with 10 bases matching TRBD1. The CDR3 runs 17 residues. Trimming removed 5 bases from V and 3 bases from J; junction bases left unmatched: 12. CDR1 and CDR2 (germline): SEHNR, FQNEAQ (reference sequence). DNA for the CDR3: TGTGCCAGCAGCCTTCCGTGGACAGGGGGTGAGGACACTGAAGCTTTCTTT. This codes for CASSLPWTGGEDTEAFF.

The chain employs TRBV7-3 and TRBJ2-5; unclear D gene. The germline V gene has CDR1 SGHTA and CDR2 FQGTGA. This CDR3 is 13 amino acids long. Trimming removed 2 bases at V and 5 bases at J, with 9 bases between. CDR3 in amino acids: CASSLYLGETQYF. The CDR3 nucleotides read TGTGCCAGCAGCTTATATCTGGGGGAGACCCAGTACTTC.

The chain has TRBV7-9 and TRBJ1-2; 7 bases map to TRBD1. With 5 bases clipped from V and 6 bases from J, the junction kept 9 bases outside the gene matches. This CDR3 is built from 14 residues. In germline, CDR1 is SEHNR, CDR2 FQNEAQ (reference sequence). CDR3 bases: TGTGCCAGCAGCCAGGGGGGCAGCTCAAATGGCTACACCTTC. Protein: CASSQGGSSNGYTF.

The J gene is TRBJ2-1, the V gene TRBV7-2; unclear D gene. The V end was cut by 6 bases, the J end by 4 bases, with 10 bases between. Germline V gene data show CDR1 as SGHTA and CDR2 as FQGNSA. This CDR3 has 13 residues. CDR3 region: CASRQSRYNEQFF. DNA of the CDR3: TGTGCCAGCAGGCAAAGTCGTTACAATGAGCAGTTCTTC.